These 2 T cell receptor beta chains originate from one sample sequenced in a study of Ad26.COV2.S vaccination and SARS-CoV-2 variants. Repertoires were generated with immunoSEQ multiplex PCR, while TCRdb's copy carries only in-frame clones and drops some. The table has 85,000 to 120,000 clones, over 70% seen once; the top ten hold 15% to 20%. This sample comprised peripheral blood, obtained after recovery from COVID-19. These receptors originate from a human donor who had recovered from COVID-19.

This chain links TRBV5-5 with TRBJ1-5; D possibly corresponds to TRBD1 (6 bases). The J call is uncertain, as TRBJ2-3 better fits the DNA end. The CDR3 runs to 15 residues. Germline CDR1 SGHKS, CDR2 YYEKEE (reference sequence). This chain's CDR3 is CASSLWLGGDQPQYF. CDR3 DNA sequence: TGTGCCAGCAGCTTGTGGTTAGGGGGAGATCAGCCCCAGTATTTT.

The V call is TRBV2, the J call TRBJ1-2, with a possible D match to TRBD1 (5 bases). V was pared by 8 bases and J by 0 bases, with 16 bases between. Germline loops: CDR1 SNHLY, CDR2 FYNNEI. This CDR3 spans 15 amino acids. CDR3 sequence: CASHLNRRANYGYTF. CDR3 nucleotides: TGTGCCAGCCACTTGAACAGGCGAGCTAACTATGGCTACACCTTC.